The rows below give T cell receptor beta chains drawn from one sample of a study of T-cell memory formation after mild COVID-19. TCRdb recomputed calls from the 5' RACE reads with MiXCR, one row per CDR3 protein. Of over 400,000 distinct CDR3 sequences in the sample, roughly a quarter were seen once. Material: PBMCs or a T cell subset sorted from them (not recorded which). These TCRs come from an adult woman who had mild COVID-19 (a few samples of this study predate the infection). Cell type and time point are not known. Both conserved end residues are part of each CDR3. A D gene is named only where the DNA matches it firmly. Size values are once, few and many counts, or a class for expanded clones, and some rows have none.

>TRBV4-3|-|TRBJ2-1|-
TGCGCCAGCAGCCAAGGGCTAAGCGGGCCTTCCTACAATGAGCAGTTCTTC
CASSQGLSGPSYNEQFF
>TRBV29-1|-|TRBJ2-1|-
TGCAGCGTTTGGGACTCCTACAATGAGCAGTTCTTC
CSVWDSYNEQFF
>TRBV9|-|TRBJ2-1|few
TGTGCCAGCAGCGTAGACCGCAGGTTGGGTGAGCAGTTCTTC
CASSVDRRLGEQFF
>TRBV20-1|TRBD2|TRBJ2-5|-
TGCAGTGCTAGAGGTCACTCCGGGACTAGCGGAACCGTTGGGGAGACCCAGTACTTC
CSARGHSGTSGTVGETQYF
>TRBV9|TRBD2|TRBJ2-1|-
TGTGCCAGCAGCCCCCGCGTGGCGGGGGGGCCGAGTGGGAACTACAATGAGCAGTTCTTC
CASSPRVAGGPSGNYNEQFF
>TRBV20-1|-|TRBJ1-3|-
TGCAGTGCTAGGCCCCCGGGACTGGGAAGAAACACCATATATTTT
CSARPPGLGRNTIYF
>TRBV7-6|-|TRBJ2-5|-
TGTGCCAGCAGCTTAGGTCGGCTAGCAGTCCAAGAGACCCAGTACTTC
CASSLGRLAVQETQYF
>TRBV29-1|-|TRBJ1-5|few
TGCAGCGTTCGGGACAACATAAATCAGCCCCAGCATTTT
CSVRDNINQPQHF
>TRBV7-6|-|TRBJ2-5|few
TGTGCCAGCAGCCCTTCCCGAGGGTACCGCCAAGAGACCCAGTACTTC
CASSPSRGYRQETQYF
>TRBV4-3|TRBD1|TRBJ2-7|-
TGCGCCAGCAGCCAAGATAGACAGGGCTACGAGCAGTACTTC
CASSQDRQGYEQYF
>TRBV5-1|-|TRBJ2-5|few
TGCGCCAGCAGCTTGGCAGTTAGGGAGACCCAGTACTTC
CASSLAVRETQYF
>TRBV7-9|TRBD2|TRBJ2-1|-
TGTGCCAGCAGCTTAAGGCTGGGAGGGAGCTCCTACAATGAGCAGTTCTTC
CASSLRLGGSSYNEQFF
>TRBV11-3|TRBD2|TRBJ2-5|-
TGTGCCAGCAGCCTTCCTCCGGGACTAGCGGACCAAGAGACCCAGTACTTC
CASSLPPGLADQETQYF
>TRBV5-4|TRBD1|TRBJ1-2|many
TGTGCCAGCAGCGCCCAGACCCGGGACAGCTATGGCTACACCTTC
CASSAQTRDSYGYTF
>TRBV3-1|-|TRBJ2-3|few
TGTGCCAGCAGCCGGATGGGCATAGCAGATACGCAGTATTTT
CASSRMGIADTQYF
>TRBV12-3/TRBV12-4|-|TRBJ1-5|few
TGTGCCAGCAGTTCTCGGACCTCCCCGGGTCAGCCCCAGCATTTT
CASSSRTSPGQPQHF
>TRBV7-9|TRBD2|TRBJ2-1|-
TGTGCCAGCAGCTTATGGCCGGCGGGAGGGATCGACAATGAGCAGTTCTTC
CASSLWPAGGIDNEQFF
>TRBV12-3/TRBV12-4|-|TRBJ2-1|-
TGTGCCAGCAGTTTCGGAGGGAACGCTGCCTACAATGAGCAGTTCTTC
CASSFGGNAAYNEQFF
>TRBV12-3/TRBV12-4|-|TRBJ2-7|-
TGTGCCAGCAGTTTACGACGGGGGCCGTACGAGCAGTACTTC
CASSLRRGPYEQYF
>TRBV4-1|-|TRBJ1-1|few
TGCGCCAGCAGCCAAGAGGCGAGGGGCCGGGACGGCGGCGCTTTCTTT
CASSQEARGRDGGAFF
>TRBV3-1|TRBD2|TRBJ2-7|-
TGTGCCAGCAGCCAAGACGGAGCGGGGTTCTACGAGCAGTACTTC
CASSQDGAGFYEQYF
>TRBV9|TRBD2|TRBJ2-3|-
TGTGCCAGCAGCGTACTTTCGGCGGGAGGGCCGGCAGATACGCAGTATTTT
CASSVLSAGGPADTQYF